This T cell receptor beta chain was observed in a study of T-cell memory formation after mild COVID-19. Broader study findings: CD8+ contracting clones occupied EMRA, while CD4+ ones occupied mainly CM and EM.

Germline V gene data show CDR1 as MGHDK and CDR2 as SYGVNS. The CDR3 is 15 amino acids. V shed 3 bases, J shed 5 bases, and the junction held 9 bases outside the gene matches. Researchers used 5'RACE with constant-segment primers to make TCR alpha and TCR beta cDNA libraries that carry sample barcodes and UMIs. TCRdb used MiXCR to reprocess the 5' RACE reads, holding one entry per CDR3 protein. The table includes 85,000 to 130,000 distinct CDR3 sequences, over 15% detected once. Remarks on this clonotype: Its antigen is undetermined.

The clonotype comes from an adult woman who had mild COVID-19 (a few samples of this study predate the infection). Cell type and time point are not known. This rearrangement joins TRBV25-1 to TRBJ2-7; 8 bases match TRBD1. The sample taken for sequencing was PBMCs or a T cell subset sorted from them (not recorded which). The CDR3 DNA reads TGTGCCAGCAGTGATTGGGAACAGGGGGTACACGAGCAGTACTTC. It specifies CASSDWEQGVHEQYF.